In its sample, the clone carrying this T cell receptor (beta chain) was seen many times. One entry per CDR3 protein, called by TCRdb with MiXCR from the RT-PCR reads. The table lists about 680,000 distinct CDR3 sequences, 13% to 15% of them singletons, with 3.6% in the top ten. Trimming left V 2 bases short and J 4 bases short, with 10 bases between. The CDR3 consists of 14 residues. The germline CDR1 and CDR2 sequences are SGHRS and YFSETQ. The rearrangement joins TRBV5-1 to TRBJ1-5; D is undetermined. This clonotype was sampled from a female donor in good health, serving as a healthy control. Sample: memory CD4+ T cells from blood. CDR3 loop: CASSLPDGNQPQHF. CDR3 DNA sequence: TGCGCCAGCAGCTTACCGGACGGGAATCAGCCCCAGCATTTT.